This T cell receptor beta chain was documented in a study of CD8+ T cells in alopecia areata. Across the whole study: Oral tofacitinib, 5 to 10 mg twice daily, was given in an open-label trial. General observations from the study: Scalp data also include sequences from resident alphabeta T cells of normal skin. During tofacitinib treatment, many expanded lesional clones remained in scalp and blood.

Notes on this clone: Antigen: not known.

This CDR3 region has 14 residues. Germline V gives CDR1 SEHNR, CDR2 FQNEAQ (reference sequence). V lost 4 bases and J 8 bases, leaving 17 bases between the germline ends. Sequencing templates came from extracted RNA that was reverse transcribed into cDNA. The table came from immunoSEQ multiplex PCR; TCRdb's copy has only in-frame clones and leaves some out. Of under 200,000 clones detected, less than 70% appear once; the ten largest clones hold 13% to 15%. Treatment denoted: oral pan-JAK inhibitor, 5-10 mg twice daily. Sorting separated CD4+ and CD8+ T cells out of PBMCs. The gene calls are TRBV7-9 and TRBJ1-2; the D gene is possibly TRBD1 (5 bases). The TCR sequence derives from a human donor with alopecia areata. The sequencing here drew on CD4+ T cells sorted from blood, taken at week 24, from a patient treated with tofacitinib. DNA for the CDR3: TGTGCCAGCAGCTACGGATCTCCTCGGGGCGGCTACACCTTC. Translated, it gives CASSYGSPRGGYTF.